These T cell receptor beta chains were read from a single sample in a study of T cell responses to AZD1222 COVID-19 vaccine. The protocol was immunoSEQ multiplex PCR, while the TCRdb copy is restricted to in-frame clones and leaves out a portion. This table has about 140,000 clones, about 90% appearing once. The input for sequencing was peripheral blood, taken 28 days after the second AZD1222 dose. These receptors originate from an adult who received the AZD1222 COVID-19 vaccine. CDR3s include the opening cysteine and the closing phenylalanine or tryptophan. The D gene is left open where the match is weak. A row's size may be missing; if present it is once, few, many or a size class.

d_call j_call clone_size v_call cdr3_aa cdr3_nt
TRBD2 TRBJ2-5 few TRBV5-1 CASSSTSGGKTQYF TGCGCCAGCAGCTCGACTAGCGGGGGAAAGACCCAGTACTTC
- TRBJ2-5 - TRBV27 CASSGGPGVETQYF TGTGCCAGCAGTGGGGGGCCCGGGGTGGAGACCCAGTACTTC
- TRBJ1-6 - TRBV5-1 CASSPVMDRRNSPLHF TGCGCCAGCAGCCCGGTTATGGACAGACGTAATTCACCCCTCCACTTT
- TRBJ2-5 - TRBV15 CATSREDGQETQYF TGTGCCACCAGCAGAGAGGACGGACAAGAGACCCAGTACTTC
- TRBJ2-6 - TRBV6-4 CASGPGGGSGANVLTF TGTGCCAGCGGGCCAGGGGGGGGCTCTGGGGCCAACGTCCTGACTTTC
TRBD1 TRBJ1-3 - TRBV3-1/TRBV3-2 CASSPGGQGNTIYF TGTGCCAGCAGCCCAGGGGGCCAGGGAAACACCATATATTTT
- TRBJ2-7 - TRBV28 CASEGDSYEQYF TGTGCCAGCGAGGGGGACTCCTACGAGCAGTACTTC
- TRBJ1-6 - TRBV6-4 CASSDSADSPLHF TGTGCCAGCAGTGACTCCGCCGATTCACCCCTCCACTTT
TRBD1 TRBJ1-5 few TRBV7-9 CASSAQGASNQPQHF TGTGCCAGCAGCGCTCAGGGGGCGAGCAATCAGCCCCAGCATTTT
TRBD1 TRBJ1-1 - TRBV30 CAWSATGFPAFF TGTGCCTGGAGTGCGACAGGGTTTCCAGCTTTCTTT
- TRBJ1-2 - TRBV28 CASTTGSYGYTF TGTGCCAGCACTACGGGTAGCTATGGCTACACCTTC
- TRBJ2-7 - TRBV14 CASSLNPGTLREQYF TGTGCCAGCAGCCTCAACCCCGGGACCCTTCGCGAGCAGTACTTC
TRBD2 TRBJ2-7 - TRBV7-9 CASSSSMSGGPKYEQYF TGTGCCAGCAGCTCCTCTATGTCGGGGGGGCCCAAATACGAGCAGTACTTC
- TRBJ1-5 - TRBV5-1 CASSLAGYQPQHF TGCGCCAGCAGCTTGGCCGGGTATCAGCCCCAGCATTTT
- TRBJ1-5 - TRBV9 CASGGNGNQPQHF TGTGCCAGCGGCGGAAATGGCAATCAGCCCCAGCATTTT
TRBD2 TRBJ2-7 - TRBV30 CAWSLAGVAYEQYF TGTGCCTGGAGTCTAGCGGGGGTGGCCTACGAGCAGTACTTC
TRBD1 TRBJ1-5 - TRBV3-1/TRBV3-2 CASSQGQGTSNQPQHF TGTGCCAGCAGCCAAGGACAGGGCACTAGCAATCAGCCCCAGCATTTT
- TRBJ1-1 - TRBV6-5 CASSYVSGMSTEAFF TGTGCCAGCAGTTACGTCTCCGGAATGAGCACTGAAGCTTTCTTT
- TRBJ2-7 few TRBV20-1 CSASPGGRVYEQYF TGCAGTGCTAGTCCCGGGGGGCGGGTCTACGAGCAGTACTTC
- TRBJ1-5 - TRBV18 CASSPAWTDDQPQHF TGTGCCAGCTCACCAGCCTGGACCGATGATCAGCCCCAGCATTTT
- TRBJ2-7 - TRBV2 CASRASWAFYEQYF TGTGCCAGCAGGGCGTCCTGGGCGTTCTACGAGCAGTACTTC
- TRBJ2-7 - TRBV5-4 CASSLPSGRAYEQYF TGTGCCAGCAGCTTGCCGTCAGGGCGCGCCTACGAGCAGTACTTC
TRBD1 TRBJ1-4 - TRBV10-3 CAISQQGAGEKLFF TGTGCCATCAGCCAACAGGGGGCTGGGGAAAAACTGTTTTTT
- TRBJ1-6 - TRBV6-6 CASSYTDAILHF TGTGCCAGCAGTTACACCGACGCAATCCTCCACTTT
- TRBJ1-1 - TRBV4-3 CASSQVEMGTEAFF TGCGCCAGCAGCCAAGTAGAGATGGGAACTGAAGCTTTCTTT
TRBD1 TRBJ2-5 - TRBV4-1 CASSQPGQGHWTQYF TGCGCCAGCAGCCAACCGGGACAGGGCCATTGGACCCAGTACTTC
- TRBJ1-5 - TRBV19 CASSIPGQPQHF TGTGCCAGTAGTATTCCGGGGCAGCCCCAGCATTTT
TRBD2 TRBJ2-1 - TRBV29-1 CSVAGGLAGEFSSYNEQFF TGCAGCGTTGCTGGTGGACTAGCGGGGGAGTTCAGCTCCTACAATGAGCAGTTCTTC
TRBD1 TRBJ2-5 once TRBV3-1/TRBV3-2 CASSQWDRDLTQYF TGTGCCAGCAGCCAATGGGACAGGGATTTGACCCAGTACTTC
- TRBJ1-6 once TRBV9 CASSAHGTPNSPLHF TGTGCGAGCAGCGCCCACGGGACACCAAATTCACCCCTCCACTTT
TRBD2 TRBJ2-1 - TRBV6-4 CASSDSKRGGYNEQFF TGTGCCAGCAGTGACTCCAAGCGGGGGGGATACAATGAGCAGTTCTTC
TRBD1 TRBJ2-5 - TRBV5-5 CASSLRTGVQETQYF TGTGCCAGCAGCCTTAGAACAGGGGTACAAGAGACCCAGTACTTC
- TRBJ2-1 - TRBV5-1 CASSLAHEQFF TGCGCCAGCAGCTTGGCCCATGAGCAGTTCTTC
- TRBJ2-1 - TRBV11-2 CASSLAGSPYNEQFF TGTGCCAGCAGCTTAGCAGGGTCCCCCTACAATGAGCAGTTCTTC
TRBD1 TRBJ1-5 - TRBV3-1/TRBV3-2 CASSTGGSNQPQHF TGTGCCAGCAGCACAGGGGGAAGCAATCAGCCCCAGCATTTT
- TRBJ1-6 - TRBV4-3 CASSRSVAYNSPLHF TGCGCCAGCAGCCGGTCGGTTGCTTATAATTCACCCCTCCACTTT
- TRBJ2-7 - TRBV13 CASSSRTYEQYF TGTGCCAGCAGCTCGCGGACCTACGAGCAGTACTTC
TRBD1 TRBJ1-5 - TRBV4-1 CASSQDRTGQGSNQPQHF TGCGCCAGCAGCCAAGATCGGACAGGTCAGGGTAGCAATCAGCCCCAGCATTTT
- TRBJ2-1 few TRBV5-1 CASRVEGNEQFF TGCGCCAGCAGGGTAGAGGGTAATGAGCAGTTCTTC
TRBD2 TRBJ2-7 - TRBV6-5 CASSYQSPGLAGEQYF TGTGCCAGCAGTTACCAGTCACCCGGACTAGCCGGGGAGCAGTACTTC
- TRBJ2-2 - TRBV5-1 CASSLASVIANTGELFF TGCGCCAGCAGCTTGGCCTCTGTCATCGCGAACACCGGGGAGCTGTTTTTT
- TRBJ2-3 - TRBV5-8 CASSLGQLDTDTQYF TGTGCCAGCAGCTTAGGTCAGCTCGACACAGATACGCAGTATTTT
- TRBJ1-1 - TRBV19 CASSPGGLDTEAFF TGTGCCAGTAGCCCCGGGGGGCTGGACACTGAAGCTTTCTTT
TRBD1 TRBJ1-2 - TRBV6-5 CASSYSGQSLNYGYTF TGTGCCAGCAGTTACTCGGGACAGTCGCTTAACTATGGCTACACCTTC
- TRBJ1-5 - TRBV7-2 CASSPEWGAVNQPQHF TGTGCCAGCAGTCCAGAGTGGGGGGCGGTCAATCAGCCCCAGCATTTT
- TRBJ1-1 - TRBV5-1 CASRFFMNTEAFF TGCGCCAGCAGATTTTTTATGAACACTGAAGCTTTCTTT
- TRBJ1-6 - TRBV7-8 CASSLSKAGDSPLHF TGTGCCAGCAGCTTAAGTAAGGCTGGGGATTCACCCCTCCACTTT